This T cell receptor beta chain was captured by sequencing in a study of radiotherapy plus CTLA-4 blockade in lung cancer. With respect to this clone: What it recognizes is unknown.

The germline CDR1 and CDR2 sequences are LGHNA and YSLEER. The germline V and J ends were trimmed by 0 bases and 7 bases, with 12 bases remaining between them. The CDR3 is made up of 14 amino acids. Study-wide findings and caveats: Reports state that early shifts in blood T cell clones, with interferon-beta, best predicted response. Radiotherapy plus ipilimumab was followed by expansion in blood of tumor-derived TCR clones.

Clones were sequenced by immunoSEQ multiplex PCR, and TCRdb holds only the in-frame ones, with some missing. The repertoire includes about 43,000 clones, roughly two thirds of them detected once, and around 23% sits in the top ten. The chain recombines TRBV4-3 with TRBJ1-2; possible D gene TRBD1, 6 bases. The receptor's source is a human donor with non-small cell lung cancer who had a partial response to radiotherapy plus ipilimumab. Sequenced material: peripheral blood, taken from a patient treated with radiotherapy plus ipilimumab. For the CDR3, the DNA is TGCGCCAGCAGCCAAGACCCAGGGGCCGGTGGCTACACCTTC. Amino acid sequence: CASSQDPGAGGYTF.